This T cell receptor (beta chain) appears in the sequencing data of a study of neoadjuvant nivolumab and ipilimumab in lung cancer. Note on this clone: This sample includes further DNA sequences coding for the same CDR3.

The table came from immunoSEQ multiplex PCR; TCRdb's copy has only in-frame clones and leaves some out. The sample lists fewer than 35,000 clones; 90% were seen once. The V gene's germline CDR1 is MNHNS and CDR2 SASEGT. Trimming took off 5 bases at V and 1 base at J, with 8 bases between the two ends. The CDR3 loop spans 13 amino acids. The chain links TRBV6-1 to TRBJ1-1; maybe TRBD1 (6 bases). The source material was peripheral blood, sampled after neoadjuvant nivolumab, alone or with ipilimumab, at or shortly before surgery. The receptor was isolated from an adult with non-small cell lung cancer. The CDR3 bases are TGTGCCAGCAGTTGGGGACAGAACACTGAAGCTTTCTTT. Protein sequence: CASSWGQNTEAFF.